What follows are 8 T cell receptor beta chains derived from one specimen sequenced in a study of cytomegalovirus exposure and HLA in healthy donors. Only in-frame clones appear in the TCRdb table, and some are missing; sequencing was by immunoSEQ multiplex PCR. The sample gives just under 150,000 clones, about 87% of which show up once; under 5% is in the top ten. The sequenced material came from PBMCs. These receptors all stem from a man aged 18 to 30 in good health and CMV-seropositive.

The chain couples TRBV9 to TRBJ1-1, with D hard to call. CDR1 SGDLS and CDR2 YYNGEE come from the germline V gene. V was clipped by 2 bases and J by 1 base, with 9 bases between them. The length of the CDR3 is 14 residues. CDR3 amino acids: CASSVGGENTEAFF. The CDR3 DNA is TGTGCCAGCAGCGTGGGAGGTGAGAACACTGAAGCTTTCTTT.

CDR3 bases: TGTGCCAGCAGCCCCACAGGGACTGGAAACACCATATATTTT. This encodes CASSPTGTGNTIYF. The chain recombines TRBV14 with TRBJ1-3; D might be TRBD1 (6 bases). The length of the CDR3 is 14 residues. V was pared by 4 bases and J by 2 bases, with 9 bases between. From germline, CDR1 is SGHDN and CDR2 FVKESK.

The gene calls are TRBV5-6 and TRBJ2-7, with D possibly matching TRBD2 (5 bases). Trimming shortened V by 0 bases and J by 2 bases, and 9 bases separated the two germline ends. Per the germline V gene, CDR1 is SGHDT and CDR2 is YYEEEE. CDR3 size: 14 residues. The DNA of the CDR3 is TGTGCCAGCAGCTTGGTCGGGGTGGCCTACGAGCAGTACTTC. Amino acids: CASSLVGVAYEQYF.

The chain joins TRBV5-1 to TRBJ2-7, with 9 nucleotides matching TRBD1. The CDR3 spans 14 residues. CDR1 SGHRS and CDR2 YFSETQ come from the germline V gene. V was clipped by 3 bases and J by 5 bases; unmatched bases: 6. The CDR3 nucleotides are TGCGCCAGCAGCTCATTGGGACAGGGAGACGAGCAGTACTTC. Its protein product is CASSSLGQGDEQYF.

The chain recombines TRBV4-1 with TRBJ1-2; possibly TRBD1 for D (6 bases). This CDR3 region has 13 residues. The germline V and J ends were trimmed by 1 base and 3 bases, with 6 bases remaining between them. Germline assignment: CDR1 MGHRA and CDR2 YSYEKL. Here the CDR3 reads CASSQGTDYGYTF. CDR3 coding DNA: TGCGCCAGCAGCCAAGGGACAGACTATGGCTACACCTTC.

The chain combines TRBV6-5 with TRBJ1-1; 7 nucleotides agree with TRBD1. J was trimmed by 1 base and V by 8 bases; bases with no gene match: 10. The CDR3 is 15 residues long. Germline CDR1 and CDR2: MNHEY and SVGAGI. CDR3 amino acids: CASGTGVPPNTEAFF. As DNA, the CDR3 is TGTGCCAGCGGAACAGGGGTCCCCCCGAACACTGAAGCTTTCTTT.

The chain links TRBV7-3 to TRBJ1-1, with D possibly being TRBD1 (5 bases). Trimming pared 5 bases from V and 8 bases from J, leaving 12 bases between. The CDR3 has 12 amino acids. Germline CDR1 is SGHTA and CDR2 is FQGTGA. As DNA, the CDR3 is TGTGCCAGCAGCCCAAGCCGGGGGGAAGCTTTCTTT. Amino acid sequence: CASSPSRGEAFF.

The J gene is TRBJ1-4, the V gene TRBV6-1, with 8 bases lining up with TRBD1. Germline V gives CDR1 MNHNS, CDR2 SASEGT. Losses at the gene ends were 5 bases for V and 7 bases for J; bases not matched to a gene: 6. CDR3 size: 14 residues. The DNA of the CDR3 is TGTGCCAGCAGTCAGGGGGCGATAGGTGAAAAACTGTTTTTT. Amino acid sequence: CASSQGAIGEKLFF.